A single sample is the source of the 16 T cell receptor beta chains below, sequenced in a study of cytomegalovirus exposure and HLA in healthy donors. PCR employed 60 Vbeta and 13 Jbeta primers. Clones were sequenced by immunoSEQ multiplex PCR, and TCRdb holds only the in-frame ones, with some missing. The data contain 95,000 to 130,000 clones, 79% of them singletons. The sequenced sample consisted of PBMCs. These TCRs come from a man younger than 40 in good health and CMV-seropositive.

The rearrangement links TRBV6-5 to TRBJ2-7; D perhaps matches TRBD1 (6 bases). Germline CDR1 is MNHEY and CDR2 is SVGAGI. Trimming took off 0 bases at V and 2 bases at J, with 8 bases between the two ends. CDR3 length equals 14 residues. The CDR3 DNA reads as TGTGCCAGCAGTTACTCCCCAGGGGCCTACGAGCAGTACTTC. This gives the protein CASSYSPGAYEQYF.

This clone was found a few times. The chain links TRBV19 to TRBJ2-1, with 7 positions matching TRBD2. The CDR3 totals 14 residues. Looked up from germline, CDR1 is LNHDA and CDR2 is SQIVND (reference sequence). The V gene end was trimmed by 1 base and the J gene end by 8 bases; junction bases not matched to a gene: 5. The CDR3 loop reads CASSIAGGLDEQFF. Written as DNA, the CDR3 is TGTGCCAGTAGTATAGCGGGAGGTTTAGATGAGCAGTTCTTC. Drawing the rest from reference TRBV19 and TRBJ2-1, the complete variable domain is DGGITQSPKYLFRKEGQNVTLSCEQNLNHDAMYWYRQDPGQGLRLIYYSQIVNDFQKGDIAEGYSVSREKKESFPLTVTSAQKNPTAFYLCASSIAGGLDEQFFGPGTRLTVL.

V is TRBV6-5 and J is TRBJ1-1; TRBD1 matches at 10 bases. Germline assignment: CDR1 MNHEY and CDR2 SVGAGI. The CDR3 is made up of 14 amino acids. With V trimmed by 7 bases and J by 6 bases, 8 bases remained unmatched. CDR3 bases: TGTGCCAGCATCCGACAGGGGGCGCGAGCTGAAGCTTTCTTT. Its translation is CASIRQGARAEAFF.

Only one count was recorded for this clone. V is TRBV27 and J is TRBJ2-2, with 9 positions matching TRBD1. The V gene's germline CDR1 is MNHEY and CDR2 SMNVEV (reference sequence). Unmatched junction bases numbered 3, after V lost 4 bases and J lost 3 bases. The CDR3 is 15 amino acids. CDR3 sequence (DNA): TGTGCCAGCAGTTCCTACAGGGGGCACACCGGGGAGCTGTTTTTT. Protein product: CASSSYRGHTGELFF.

The V gene is TRBV18, the J gene TRBJ2-3; 10 bases align to TRBD2. This CDR3 has 15 residues. The V gene's germline CDR1 is KGHSH and CDR2 LQKENI. With V trimmed by 1 base and J by 5 bases, 3 bases remained unmatched. The CDR3 nucleotides read TGTGCCAGCTCACCACTAGCGGGAGGAGAAGATACGCAGTATTTT. This sequence encodes CASSPLAGGEDTQYF.

V usage is TRBV30 and J usage is TRBJ1-1, with D perhaps matching TRBD1 (6 bases). The CDR3 is 13 amino acids. Per the germline V gene, CDR1 is GTSNPN and CDR2 is SVGIG (reference sequence). V lost 1 base and J lost 3, with 9 bases in between. The CDR3 region is CAWSGAGDTEAFF. The CDR3, as DNA: TGTGCCTGGAGTGGGGCAGGGGACACTGAAGCTTTCTTT.

The chain joins TRBV10-1 to TRBJ2-7, with TRBD1 matching over 8 bases. Germline CDR1 and CDR2: WNHNN and SYGVQD (reference sequence). The CDR3 contains 12 residues. The ends lost 6 bases at V and 6 bases at J; junction bases unmatched: 4. DNA of the CDR3: TGCGCCAGCAGGGCGACAGGGGTCGAGCAGTACTTC. This codes for CASRATGVEQYF.

The V and J genes are TRBV19 and TRBJ2-7; maybe TRBD2 (6 bases). V lost 1 base and J 13 bases, leaving 17 bases between the germline ends. Per germline, CDR1 LNHDA and CDR2 SQIVND (reference sequence). CDR3 length equals 13 residues. The CDR3 DNA follows: TGTGCCAGTAGTATAGCTTTTGAGACTAGAGTATACTTC. Its protein is CASSIAFETRVYF.

The chain joins TRBV30 to TRBJ2-7; 8 bases are a match to TRBD1. The CDR3 contains 15 residues. In germline, CDR1 is GTSNPN, CDR2 SVGIG (reference sequence). J lost 3 bases, V lost 3 bases, and 10 bases had no gene match. The CDR3 DNA sequence: TGTGCCTGGAGAGACAGGGGTCCTTTCCGCTACGAGCAGTACTTC. Translated: CAWRDRGPFRYEQYF.

This chain links TRBV7-9 with TRBJ1-1; TRBD1 agrees at 9 bases. Unmatched junction bases numbered 10, after V lost 7 bases and J lost 1 base. Per germline, CDR1 SEHNR and CDR2 FQNEAQ (reference sequence). The CDR3 is 16 amino acids. The CDR3: CASTLGQGKANTEAFF. DNA for the CDR3: TGTGCCAGCACTTTGGGACAGGGAAAAGCGAACACTGAAGCTTTCTTT. Filled out from reference TRBV7-9 and TRBJ1-1, the complete variable domain reads DTGVSQNPRHKITKRGQNVTFRCDPISEHNRLYWYRQTLGQGPEFLTYFQNEAQLEKSRLLSDRFSAERPKGSFSTLEIQRTEQGDSAMYLCASTLGQGKANTEAFFGQGTRLTVV.

This chain joins TRBV5-6 and TRBJ2-5, with D maybe TRBD2 (6 bases). Trimming took off 0 bases at V and 2 bases at J, with 11 bases between the two ends. Germline-derived CDR1 and CDR2 are SGHDT and YYEEEE. The CDR3 is 15 residues long. The chain's CDR3 is CASSLVGGAQETQYF. The CDR3, as DNA: TGTGCCAGCAGCTTGGTAGGCGGGGCTCAAGAGACCCAGTACTTC.

The chain links TRBV11-2 to TRBJ2-7; D may be TRBD2 (5 bases). CDR3 size: 14 residues. The ends were cut back, 3 bases at V and 0 bases at J, with 9 bases in the middle. Germline-derived CDR1 and CDR2 are SGHAT and FQNNGV. This CDR3 is CASSFLSGSYEQYF. In DNA form, the CDR3 reads TGTGCCAGCAGCTTTTTAAGCGGCTCCTACGAGCAGTACTTC.

This clone was detected only a few times. The chain recombines TRBV19 with TRBJ2-5, with 12 bases matching TRBD2. This CDR3 is built from 15 residues. With V trimmed by 5 bases and J by 5 bases, 6 bases remained unmatched. The germline gives CDR1 LNHDA, CDR2 SQIVND (reference sequence). CDR3 sequence: CASSRTSGVRETQYF. The DNA for the CDR3 is TGTGCCAGTAGTCGGACTAGCGGGGTTCGGGAGACCCAGTACTTC.

The chain employs TRBV7-2 and TRBJ2-3; D unclear. The CDR3 spans 15 residues. Trimming shortened V by 5 bases and J by 2 bases, and 14 bases separated the two germline ends. In germline, CDR1 is SGHTA, CDR2 FQGNSA. The CDR3 nucleotides are TGTGCCAGCAGCCCACAGATTTCCTACACAGATACGCAGTATTTT. It yields the protein CASSPQISYTDTQYF.

V usage is TRBV15 and J usage is TRBJ1-5; TRBD1 is a possible D gene (5 bases). Trimming took off 5 bases at V and 11 bases at J, with 22 bases between the two ends. This CDR3 spans 15 amino acids. CDR1 is LNHNV and CDR2 is YYDKDF in the germline V gene (reference sequence). The CDR3, as DNA: TGTGCCACCAGCGGGACGCGGGGGGGGTACGGGGCCCAGCATTTT. Residues: CATSGTRGGYGAQHF.

The CDR3 spells CASRPAPGGADTQYF. In DNA form, the CDR3 reads TGCGCCAGCAGGCCGGCGCCAGGAGGGGCAGATACGCAGTATTTT. This chain uses TRBV5-1 with TRBJ2-3; D is perhaps TRBD2 (6 bases). CDR1 and CDR2 from the germline V gene are SGHRS and YFSETQ. V dropped 5 bases and J dropped 4 bases, with 17 bases sitting between them. This CDR3 is built from 15 residues.